This T cell receptor (beta chain) was documented in a study of control samples from healthy donors and cancer patients. Sequenced by immunoSEQ multiplex PCR; TCRdb stores in-frame clones only, minus some. Among about 45,000 clones listed, 80% to 95% were seen once. Germline CDR1 is SGHRS and CDR2 is YFSETQ. This CDR3 region has 17 residues. Points on this clone: The junction departs from germline at one end; a sequencing error may be responsible.

The sequence was obtained from a woman between 40 and 55 years old with head and neck cancer. The chain carries TRBV5-1 and TRBJ2-2, with 14 nucleotides matching TRBD2. Sequencing was performed on PBMCs. CDR3 sequence reads: CASSLGLAGVPTGELFF. The CDR3 DNA reads TGCGCCAGCAGTTTGGGACTAGCGGGGGTTCCCACCGGGGAGCTGTTTTTT.